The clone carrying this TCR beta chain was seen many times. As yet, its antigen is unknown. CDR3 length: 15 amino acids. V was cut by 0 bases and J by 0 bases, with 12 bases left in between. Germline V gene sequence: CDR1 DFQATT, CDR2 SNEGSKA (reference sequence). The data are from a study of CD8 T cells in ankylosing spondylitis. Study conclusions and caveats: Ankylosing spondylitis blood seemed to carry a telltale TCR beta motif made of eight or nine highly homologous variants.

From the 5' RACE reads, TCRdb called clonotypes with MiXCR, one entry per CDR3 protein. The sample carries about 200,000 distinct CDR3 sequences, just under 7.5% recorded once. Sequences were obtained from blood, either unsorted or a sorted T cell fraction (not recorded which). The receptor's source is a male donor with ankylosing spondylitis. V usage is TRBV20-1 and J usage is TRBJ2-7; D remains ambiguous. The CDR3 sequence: CSARDLRVSSYEQYF. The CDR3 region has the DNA TGCAGTGCTAGAGATCTTCGGGTTAGCTCCTACGAGCAGTACTTC.